Presented here are 13 T cell receptor beta chains from one specimen sequenced in a study of vaccination and CD4 T cells after COVID-19. These receptors are not linked to any known antigen. An Oncomine TCR Beta short-read assay was used to sequence the DNA from cultured CD4+ T cells. MiXCR, applied by TCRdb to the PCR reads, yields one record per CDR3 protein. The table shows around 17,000 distinct CDR3 sequences, with less than 35% occurring only once. Indicated treatment: roughly nine-day PBMC culture with coronavirus spike peptide pools or control peptides (ViraFEST assay). Sequencing was carried out using cultured CD4+ T cells from blood. All receptors come from a human donor with COVID-19.

This clonotype was seen a few times. The V and J genes are TRBV19 and TRBJ1-4; the D is unclear. This CDR3 contains 15 residues. From germline, CDR1 is LNHDA and CDR2 SQIVND (reference sequence). Between the trimmed V and J ends, which lost 4 bases and 5 bases, there was a span of 14 bases. The CDR3 DNA follows: TGTGCCAGTAGTACCCCCAAAGGCAACAATGAAAAACTGTTTTTT. The encoded protein is CASSTPKGNNEKLFF.

This CDR3 is CASRAETYEQYF. CDR3 DNA sequence: TGTGCCAGCAGGGCGGAGACCTACGAGCAGTACTTC. This chain links TRBV2 with TRBJ2-7; D uncertain. The germline CDR1 and CDR2 sequences are SNHLY and FYNNEI. V lost 6 bases and J lost 2, with 8 bases in between. The CDR3 runs 12 residues. Full variable domain (remainder filled in from reference TRBV2 and TRBJ2-7): EPEVTQTPSHQVTQMGQEVILRCVPISNHLYFYWYRQILGQKVEFLVSFYNNEISEKSEIFDDQFSVERPDGSNFTLKIRSTKLEDSAMYFCASRAETYEQYFGPGTRLTVT.

The chain is built from TRBV12-3 or TRBV12-4 and TRBJ2-5; possibly TRBD2 for D (6 bases). The CDR3 totals 15 residues. The V end lost 6 bases, the J end lost 5 bases, and 19 bases lay between the germline ends. The CDR3 region has the DNA TGTGCCAGCAGCAGTGGGGGACTCACGACGGAGACCCAGTACTTC. This sequence encodes CASSSGGLTTETQYF.

In its sample, this clonotype was seen once. The chain employs TRBV7-9 and TRBJ2-7, with unresolved D. The germline V and J ends were trimmed by 5 bases and 1 base, with 12 bases remaining between them. The CDR3 covers 14 residues. Per germline, CDR1 SEHNR and CDR2 FQNEAQ (reference sequence). The CDR3 nucleotides are TGTGCCAGCAGCCCTTCGGGTGGATCCTACGAGCAGTACTTC. It translates to CASSPSGGSYEQYF.

The genes are TRBV5-1 and TRBJ2-3, with TRBD2 matching 10 bases. Germline CDR1 reads SGHRS; CDR2 reads YFSETQ. V shed 1 base and J 2 bases; nucleotides not matched to a gene: 7. The CDR3 is 17 residues long. Here the CDR3 reads CASSLSRGLAVTDTQYF. CDR3 nucleotides: TGCGCCAGCAGCTTGTCTCGCGGACTAGCGGTCACAGATACGCAGTATTTT.

The genes are TRBV4-2 and TRBJ1-5; D gene ambiguous. V was shortened by 4 bases and J by 3 bases, with 10 bases between the two germline ends. Germline V CDR1 and CDR2: LGHNA, YNFKEQ. CDR3 length equals 14 residues. The CDR3 here is CASSLIGVNQPQHF. CDR3 nucleotides: TGTGCCAGCAGCCTCATTGGGGTCAATCAGCCCCAGCATTTT.

This clonotype was counted only a few times. The J gene is TRBJ1-2, the V gene TRBV19; TRBD1 is a possible D gene (5 bases). The CDR3 loop spans 16 amino acids. The germline CDR1 and CDR2 sequences are LNHDA and SQIVND (reference sequence). The V and J ends lost 11 bases and 4 bases respectively, with 26 bases between them. The CDR3 loop reads CAPKSTDESFVYGYTF. DNA of the CDR3: TGTGCCCCTAAGTCGACAGATGAATCCTTCGTCTATGGCTACACCTTC.

A few counts support this clonotype. The CDR3 coding sequence is TGTGCCTGGAGGGGGAGCTCCTACGAGCAGTACTTC. Its protein product is CAWRGSSYEQYF. The chain is built from TRBV30 and TRBJ2-7, with a weak D call TRBD2 (5 bases). CDR1 is GTSNPN and CDR2 is SVGIG in the germline V gene (reference sequence). The CDR3 loop spans 12 amino acids. The V end lost 3 bases, the J end lost 0 bases, and 6 bases lay between the germline ends.

This clonotype occurred once. The chain couples TRBV29-1 to TRBJ2-3; no clear D gene. The CDR3 is 12 residues long. The ends were cut back, 8 bases at V and 2 bases at J, with 11 bases in the middle. Germline CDR1 is SQVTM and CDR2 is ANQGSEA. CDR3 nucleotides: TGCAGCCCCCGCACAGTCACAGATACGCAGTATTTT. It specifies CSPRTVTDTQYF.

The chain carries TRBV11-3 and TRBJ2-3, with TRBD2 matching over 8 bases. CDR3 length equals 14 residues. Germline V gives CDR1 SGHNT, CDR2 YENEEA. Trimming at V came to 3 bases and at J to 1 base, leaving 0 bases not matched to a gene. The CDR3 is CASSLRGGTDTQYF. DNA of the CDR3: TGTGCCAGCAGCTTGCGGGGGGGCACAGATACGCAGTATTTT.

The J gene is TRBJ2-7, the V gene TRBV6-1; 8 bases match TRBD1. There are 14 residues in the CDR3. Losses at the gene ends were 6 bases for V and 5 bases for J; bases not matched to a gene: 9. Germline V gene data show CDR1 as MNHNS and CDR2 as SASEGT. CDR3 protein: CASRVAQGAHEQYF. The CDR3 bases are TGTGCCAGCAGGGTCGCCCAGGGGGCGCACGAGCAGTACTTC.

The chain links TRBV12-3 or TRBV12-4 to TRBJ2-2, with 8 bases identical to TRBD2. V lost 3 bases to trimming and J lost 6 bases; unmatched junction nucleotides: 6. The CDR3 covers 15 residues. CDR3 nucleotide sequence: TGTGCCAGCAGTTTGGGGCGGGGGGTTTCCGGGGAGCTGTTTTTT. Translation: CASSLGRGVSGELFF.

J is TRBJ2-7 and V is TRBV27, with 8 bases aligning to TRBD1. The CDR3 contains 13 residues. Trimming at V came to 5 bases and at J to 12 bases, leaving 12 bases not matched to a gene. Germline CDR1 and CDR2: MNHEY and SMNVEV (reference sequence). CDR3 region: CASSRLPETGAYF. The CDR3, as DNA: TGTGCCAGCAGTCGCCTCCCGGAGACAGGGGCGTACTTC.